This record looks at one T cell receptor beta chain sequence and its context. This clone's antigen is unknown. The record has no base qualities; no much larger clone is one base away. This entry is derived from a study of shared clonotypes between healthy human individuals (dated by TCRdb to the early 2020s). In the study overall: The cohort comprised two women and three men aged 18 to 49 years. For each donor, CD4 naive and CD4 memory were each run on three plates, CD8 naive on two plates, and CD8 memory on one plate. The study deeply sequenced blood TCR repertoires of about 5 healthy adults to estimate repertoire size and the extent of clonotype sharing between individuals. To increase sequencing depth and limit assay-specific biases, TCR repertoire library preparation and sequencing were carried out by different laboratories using diverse techniques. Per donor, leukapheresis produced somewhere between about 0.8 and 9 billion PBMCs.

Using the deep immunoSEQ assay, multiplex PCR amplified TCR CDR3 regions from genomic DNA. Genomic DNA extracted from each cell subset was distributed evenly over all wells of several immunoSEQ 96-well plates, and each plate served as one replicate. For sorted subsets, 200 ng of genomic DNA, equivalent to 25,000 to 30,000 T cell genomes, went into each replicate PCR. The purified libraries were quantified using a Qubit 3.0 fluorometer, sized with a Bioanalyzer 2100, and then quantified again using the KAPA Library Quantification kit. Every immunoSEQ 96-well plate was sequenced on a separate single-read 150-cycle Illumina NextSeq 550 flow cell. As for the authors' bioinformatics: Because the immunoSEQ output held only junctional sequences and lacked quality scores, the filtering could not match the filtering applied to full-length reads. To assign V/J genes and CDR3, sequences were annotated using PyIR, a Python wrapper for IgBLAST v1.9, with IMGT germline references. Reads were removed for weak V/J assignments (E-value above 1e-6), missing CDR3, stop codons, out-of-frame junctions, or ambiguous translated residues. V3J clonotypes were defined by identical inferred V gene, J gene, and CDR3 amino acid sequence. The percentage overlap between two repertoires was calculated by dividing the number of shared unique clonotypes by the size of the smaller repertoire. Richness of each repertoire was evaluated using RTK rarefaction, the Chao1 estimator, and Recon v2.1 estimates of unobserved clonotypes. OLGA was used to compute generation probabilities for all TCRbeta clonotypes that the gDNA method yielded from several donors. TCRdb took this table from immuneACCESS and kept in-frame rearrangements with V and J called. Such tables lack part of the clones; where checked against another copy, unresolved V genes explain under half of the gap, and the rest is unexplained. V, J and clone size derive from that table, while D and trimming were established from the DNA sequence. The sample table holds 1.5 million to 2.5 million clones, of which around 96% were seen once. Together, the top ten hold 1.2% of the sample.

For the CD8 naive samples, CD45RO-negative cells were positively selected for CCR7, yielding a CD45RA+CCR7+ population from which TemRA cells were excluded. The donors were healthy, HIV-negative adults with no recently reported acute infections or vaccinations. Every donor was a Caucasian adult residing in Nashville, Tennessee, USA. Blood was collected by leukapheresis, and PBMCs were isolated by Ficoll-Histopaque density gradient centrifugation and then cryopreserved in liquid nitrogen vapor phase. Analytical flow cytometry was used to check the purity and quantity of every magnetically sorted T cell population. Genomic DNA was isolated from each sorted fraction and quantified by UV absorbance on a Nanodrop 2000c. What the study reported, not specific to this receptor: Clonotypes shared by all four sorted-subset donors showed higher generation probabilities than non-shared clonotypes. Naive subsets generally had larger estimated clonotype richness than memory subsets. Pairwise subsampling indicated that sequencing depth was expected to affect the degree of clonotype sharing among donors. Sampling was restricted to blood, and TCR repertoires in tissue are likely to differ from TCR repertoires in blood. Even with the large sequencing depth, rarefaction of the sorted-subset datasets indicated that sequencing was incomplete. Sharing across several donors was observed for approximately 4.6% of naive CD4, under 4% of naive CD8, over 2% of memory CD4, and approximately 0.41% of memory CD8 clonotypes. The genetic and exposure-history diversity represented was limited by the small number of donors.

The CDR3 runs 15 amino acids, cysteine and phenylalanine included. The DNA shown is the 45-base CDR3, in frame from base 1. Relative to germline, V is 0 bases shorter and J is 6 bases shorter, with 15 bases between their ends. CDR1 and CDR2 (SGHDT, YYEEEE) derive from the germline V gene. This TCR derives from a man aged 18 to 29 in good health. Sequencing was done on a sample of naive CD8+ T cells sorted from blood. Interpreted using the paper, the cell subset or site label stands for: CD45RA+CCR7+. The rearranged chain carries TRBV5-6 and TRBJ1-1, with no D gene named confidently. This receptor has the CDR3 CASSLEVARDPEAFF. The DNA sequence reads TGTGCCAGCAGCTTGGAGGTAGCCCGAGACCCTGAAGCTTTCTTT.